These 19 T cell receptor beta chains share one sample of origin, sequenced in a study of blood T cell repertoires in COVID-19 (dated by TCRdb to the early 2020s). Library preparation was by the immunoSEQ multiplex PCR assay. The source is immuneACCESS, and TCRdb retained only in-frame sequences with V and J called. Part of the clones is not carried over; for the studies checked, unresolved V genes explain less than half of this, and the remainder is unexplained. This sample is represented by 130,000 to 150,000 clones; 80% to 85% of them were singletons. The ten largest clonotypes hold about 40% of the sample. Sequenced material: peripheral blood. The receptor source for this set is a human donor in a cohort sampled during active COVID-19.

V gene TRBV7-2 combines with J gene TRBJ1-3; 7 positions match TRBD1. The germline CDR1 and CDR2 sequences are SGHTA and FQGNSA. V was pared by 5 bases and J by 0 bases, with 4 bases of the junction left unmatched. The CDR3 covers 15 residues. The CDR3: CASSTGTASGNTIYF. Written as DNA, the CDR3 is TGTGCCAGCAGCACCGGGACAGCCTCTGGAAACACCATATATTTT.

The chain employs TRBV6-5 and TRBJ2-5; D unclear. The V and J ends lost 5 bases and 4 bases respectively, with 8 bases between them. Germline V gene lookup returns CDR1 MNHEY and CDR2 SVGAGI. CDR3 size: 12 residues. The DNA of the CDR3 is TGTGCCAGCAGTAGACAAGGAGAGACCCAGTACTTC. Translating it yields CASSRQGETQYF.

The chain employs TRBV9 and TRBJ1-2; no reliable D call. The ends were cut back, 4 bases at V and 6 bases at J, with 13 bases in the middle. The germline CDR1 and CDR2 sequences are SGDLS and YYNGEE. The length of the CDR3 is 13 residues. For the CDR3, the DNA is TGTGCCAGCAGCCCCAGTGGGCCCCATGGCTACACCTTC. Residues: CASSPSGPHGYTF.

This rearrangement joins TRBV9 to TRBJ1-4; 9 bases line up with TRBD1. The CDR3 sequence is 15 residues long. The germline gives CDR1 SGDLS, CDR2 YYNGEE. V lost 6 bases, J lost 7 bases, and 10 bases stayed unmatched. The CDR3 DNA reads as TGTGCCAGCACCCCTGGGACAGGGTTTCTTGAAAAACTGTTTTTT. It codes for CASTPGTGFLEKLFF.

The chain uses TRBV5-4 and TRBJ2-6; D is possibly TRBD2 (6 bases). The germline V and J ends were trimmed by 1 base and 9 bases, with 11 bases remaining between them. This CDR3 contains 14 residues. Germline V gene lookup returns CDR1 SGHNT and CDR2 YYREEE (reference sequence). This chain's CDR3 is CASSLTRDFNVLTF. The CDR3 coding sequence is TGTGCCAGCAGCTTGACCCGGGACTTCAACGTCCTGACTTTC.

The CDR3 protein is CAWETGTYGYTF. The DNA of the CDR3 is TGTGCCTGGGAGACAGGGACCTATGGCTACACCTTC. V gene TRBV30 combines with J gene TRBJ1-2, with 7 nucleotides matching TRBD1. CDR1 and CDR2 from the germline V gene are GTSNPN and SVGIG (reference sequence). Trimming at V came to 5 bases and at J to 4 bases, leaving 4 bases not matched to a gene. The CDR3 length is 12 residues.

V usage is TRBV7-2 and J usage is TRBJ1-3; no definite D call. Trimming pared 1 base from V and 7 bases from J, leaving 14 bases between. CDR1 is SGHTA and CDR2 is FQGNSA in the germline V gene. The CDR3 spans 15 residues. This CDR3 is CASSLVGGYLNTIYF. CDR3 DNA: TGTGCCAGCAGCTTAGTGGGCGGGTACCTTAACACCATATATTTT.

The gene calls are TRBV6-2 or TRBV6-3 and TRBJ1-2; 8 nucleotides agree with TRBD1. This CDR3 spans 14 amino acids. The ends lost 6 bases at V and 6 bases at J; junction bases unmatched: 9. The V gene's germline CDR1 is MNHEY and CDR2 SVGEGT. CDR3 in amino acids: CASSPPDRGDGYTF. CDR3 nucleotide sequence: TGTGCCAGCAGCCCGCCCGACAGGGGTGATGGCTACACCTTC.

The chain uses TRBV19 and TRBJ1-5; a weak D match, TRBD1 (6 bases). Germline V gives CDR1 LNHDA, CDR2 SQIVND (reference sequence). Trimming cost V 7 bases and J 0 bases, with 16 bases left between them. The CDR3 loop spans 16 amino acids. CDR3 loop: CASKQGHMRSNQPQHF. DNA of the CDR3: TGTGCCAGTAAACAGGGCCATATGCGTAGCAATCAGCCCCAGCATTTT.

CDR3 DNA sequence: TGTGCCAGCAGCGTAGACCCTCTAGCGGGGGGTACGGATACGCAGTATTTT. This encodes CASSVDPLAGGTDTQYF. The V call is TRBV9, the J call TRBJ2-3, with 11 bases aligning to TRBD2. Per germline, CDR1 SGDLS and CDR2 YYNGEE. The CDR3 sequence is 17 residues long. Trimming took 0 bases from V and 6 from J; bases not matched to a gene: 9.

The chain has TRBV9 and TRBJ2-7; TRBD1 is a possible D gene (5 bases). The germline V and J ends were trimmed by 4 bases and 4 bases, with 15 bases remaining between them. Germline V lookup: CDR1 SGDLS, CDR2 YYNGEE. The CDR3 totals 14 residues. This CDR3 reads CASSQGVGVYEQYF. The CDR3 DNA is TGTGCCAGCAGCCAAGGGGTTGGAGTATACGAGCAGTACTTC.

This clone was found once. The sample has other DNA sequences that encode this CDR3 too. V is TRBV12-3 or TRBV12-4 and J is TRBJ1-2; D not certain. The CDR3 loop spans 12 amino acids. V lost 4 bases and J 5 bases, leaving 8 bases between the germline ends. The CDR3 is CASSSGGYGYTF. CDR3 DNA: TGTGCCAGCAGTTCTGGAGGATATGGCTACACCTTC.

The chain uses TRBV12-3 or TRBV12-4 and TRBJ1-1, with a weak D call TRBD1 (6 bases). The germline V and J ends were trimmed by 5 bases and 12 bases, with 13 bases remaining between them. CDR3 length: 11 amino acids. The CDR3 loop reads CASSPGTKSFF. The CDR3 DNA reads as TGTGCCAGCAGTCCCGGGACAAAATCTTTCTTT.

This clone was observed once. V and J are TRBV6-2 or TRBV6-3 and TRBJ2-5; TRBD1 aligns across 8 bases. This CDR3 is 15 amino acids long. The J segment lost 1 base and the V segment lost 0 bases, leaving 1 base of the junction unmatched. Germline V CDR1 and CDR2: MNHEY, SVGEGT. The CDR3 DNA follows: TGTGCCAGCAGTTACTCCAGGGGGCGCCAAGAGACCCAGTACTTC. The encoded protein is CASSYSRGRQETQYF.

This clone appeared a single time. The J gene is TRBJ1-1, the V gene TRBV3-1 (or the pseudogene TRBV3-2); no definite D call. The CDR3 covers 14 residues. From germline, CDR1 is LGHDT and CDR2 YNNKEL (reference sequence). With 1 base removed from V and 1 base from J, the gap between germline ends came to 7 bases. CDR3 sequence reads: CASSQVGRNTEAFF. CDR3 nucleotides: TGTGCCAGCAGCCAAGTTGGCAGGAACACTGAAGCTTTCTTT.

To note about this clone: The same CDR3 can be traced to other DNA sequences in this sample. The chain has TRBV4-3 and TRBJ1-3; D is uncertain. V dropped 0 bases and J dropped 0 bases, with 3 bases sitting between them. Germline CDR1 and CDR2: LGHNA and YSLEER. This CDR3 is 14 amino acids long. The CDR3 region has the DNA TGCGCCAGCAGCCAAGATCTCTCTGGAAACACCATATATTTT. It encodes CASSQDLSGNTIYF.

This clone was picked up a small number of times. Written as DNA, the CDR3 is TGTGCCAGCAGCTTCAATTCGGCGCGGCTAGCGGGGGCCATCGGGGAGCTGTTTTTT. Translating gives CASSFNSARLAGAIGELFF. This chain links TRBV3-1 (or the pseudogene TRBV3-2) with TRBJ2-2, with TRBD2 identical over 10 bases. With 5 bases clipped from V and 7 bases from J, the junction kept 19 bases outside the gene matches. The germline gives CDR1 LGHDT, CDR2 YNNKEL (reference sequence). This CDR3 is built from 19 residues.

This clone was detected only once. The CDR3 bases are TGCGCCAGCATGGCTAGCGGGGGTAGCGATGAGCAGTTCTTC. Its translation is CASMASGGSDEQFF. The rearrangement links TRBV5-1 to TRBJ2-1; the match to TRBD2 covers 10 bases. Trimming at V came to 6 bases and at J to 8 bases, leaving 8 bases not matched to a gene. This CDR3 is built from 14 residues. Germline CDR1 is SGHRS and CDR2 is YFSETQ.

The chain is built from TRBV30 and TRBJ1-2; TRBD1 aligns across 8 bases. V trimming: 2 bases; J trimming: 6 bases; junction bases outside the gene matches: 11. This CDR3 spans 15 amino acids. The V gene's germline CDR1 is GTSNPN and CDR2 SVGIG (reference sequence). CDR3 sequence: CAWSSAGAGGHGYTF. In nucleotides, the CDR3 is TGTGCCTGGAGTTCCGCGGGGGCAGGGGGCCATGGCTACACCTTC.